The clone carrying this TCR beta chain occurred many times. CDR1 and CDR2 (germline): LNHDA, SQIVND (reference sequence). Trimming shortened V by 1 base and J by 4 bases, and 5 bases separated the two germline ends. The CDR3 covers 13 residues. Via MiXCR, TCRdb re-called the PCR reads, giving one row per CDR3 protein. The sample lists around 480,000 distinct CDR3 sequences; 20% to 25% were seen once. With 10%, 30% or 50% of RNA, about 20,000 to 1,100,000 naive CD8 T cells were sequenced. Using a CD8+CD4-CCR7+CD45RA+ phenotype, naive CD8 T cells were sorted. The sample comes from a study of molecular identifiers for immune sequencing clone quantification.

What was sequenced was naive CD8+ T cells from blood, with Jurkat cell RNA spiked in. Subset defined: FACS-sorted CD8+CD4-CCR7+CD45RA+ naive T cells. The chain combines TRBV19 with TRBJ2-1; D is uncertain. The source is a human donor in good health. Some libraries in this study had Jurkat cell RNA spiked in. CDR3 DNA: TGTGCCAGTAGTATAGGGAGTTACAATGAGCAGTTCTTC. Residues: CASSIGSYNEQFF.